This T cell receptor beta chain derives from a study of post-analysis software for immune sequencing data. Study overall: Relapsing-remitting, secondary progressive and progressive-relapsing forms of multiple sclerosis all featured among disease courses. Broader study findings: F measure clustering grouped samples strongly by preparation batch. Those with multiple sclerosis, the patient group, showed significantly lower normalized Chao1 diversity than controls. Five TRBV segments were more frequent in patients than controls; TRBV5-6, TRBV5-1 and TRBV20-1 belonged to this group.

On this clonotype: Its antigen remains unidentified.

TCR beta cDNA libraries included unique molecular identifiers. A single record per CDR3 protein comes from TCRdb applying MiXCR to the PCR reads. Among roughly 400,000 distinct CDR3 sequences listed, less than 40% were seen once. Trimming removed 5 bases at V and 1 base at J, with 18 bases between. CDR3 length equals 16 residues. CDR1 is SGHTA, CDR2 FQGNSA, per germline. This sequence was found in a girl aged 2 to 9 with multiple sclerosis. The genes are TRBV7-2 and TRBJ2-7, with D possibly being TRBD2 (5 bases). Sequencing input: blood. CDR3 sequence: CASSAHGGELSYEQYF. CDR3 nucleotide sequence: TGTGCCAGCAGCGCACACGGAGGAGAGTTGTCCTACGAGCAGTACTTC.